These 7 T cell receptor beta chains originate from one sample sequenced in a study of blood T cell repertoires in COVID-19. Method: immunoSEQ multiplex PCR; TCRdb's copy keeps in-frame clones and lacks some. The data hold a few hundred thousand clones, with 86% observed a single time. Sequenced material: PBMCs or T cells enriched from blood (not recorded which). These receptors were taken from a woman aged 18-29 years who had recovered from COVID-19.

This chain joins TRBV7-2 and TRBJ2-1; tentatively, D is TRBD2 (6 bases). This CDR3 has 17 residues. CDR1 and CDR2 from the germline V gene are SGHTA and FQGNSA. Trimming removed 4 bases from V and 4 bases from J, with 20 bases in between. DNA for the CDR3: TGTGCCAGCAGCTCGTTCGGGACTCTGGAACCGTACAATGAGCAGTTCTTC. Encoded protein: CASSSFGTLEPYNEQFF.

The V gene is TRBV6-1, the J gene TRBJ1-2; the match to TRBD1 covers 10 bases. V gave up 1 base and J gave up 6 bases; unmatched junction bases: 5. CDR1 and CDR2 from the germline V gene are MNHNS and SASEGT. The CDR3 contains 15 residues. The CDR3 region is CASSEVTGGENGYTF. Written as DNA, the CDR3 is TGTGCCAGCAGTGAAGTGACAGGGGGCGAGAATGGCTACACCTTC.

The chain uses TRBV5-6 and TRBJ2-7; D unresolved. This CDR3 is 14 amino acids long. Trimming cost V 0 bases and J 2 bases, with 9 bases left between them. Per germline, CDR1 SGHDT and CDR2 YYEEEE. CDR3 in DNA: TGTGCCAGCAGCTTGGTGGGCAGGACCTACGAGCAGTACTTC. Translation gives CASSLVGRTYEQYF.

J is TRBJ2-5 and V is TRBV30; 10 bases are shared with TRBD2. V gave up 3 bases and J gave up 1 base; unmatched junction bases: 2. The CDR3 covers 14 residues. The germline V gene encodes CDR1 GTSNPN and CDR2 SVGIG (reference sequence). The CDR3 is CAWRLAGLQETQYF. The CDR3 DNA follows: TGTGCCTGGAGACTAGCGGGACTCCAAGAGACCCAGTACTTC.

For the CDR3, the DNA is TGTGCCAGCAGCTTGGGTGGAGGGGCCTTCTACGAGCAGTACTTC. As protein: CASSLGGGAFYEQYF. This chain links TRBV7-2 with TRBJ2-7; a weak D match, TRBD2 (6 bases). Deletions cut 3 bases from V and 3 bases from J, with 15 bases between. Per the germline V gene, CDR1 is SGHTA and CDR2 is FQGNSA. The CDR3 is 15 amino acids.

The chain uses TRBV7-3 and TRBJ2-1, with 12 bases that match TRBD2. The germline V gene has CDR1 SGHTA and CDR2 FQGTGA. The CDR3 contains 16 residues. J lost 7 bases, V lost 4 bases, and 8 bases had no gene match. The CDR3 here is CASSSSETSGRNEQFF. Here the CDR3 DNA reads TGTGCCAGCAGCTCTTCGGAGACTAGCGGGAGAAATGAGCAGTTCTTC.

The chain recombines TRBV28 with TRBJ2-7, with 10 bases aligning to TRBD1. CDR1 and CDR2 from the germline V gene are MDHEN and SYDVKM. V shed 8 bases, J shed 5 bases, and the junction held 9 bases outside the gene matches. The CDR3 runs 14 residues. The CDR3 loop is CASVGGTGANEQYF. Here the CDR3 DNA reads TGTGCCAGCGTGGGAGGGACAGGGGCGAACGAGCAGTACTTC. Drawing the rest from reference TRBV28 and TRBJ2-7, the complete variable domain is DVKVTQSSRYLVKRTGEKVFLECVQDMDHENMFWYRQDPGLGLRLIYFSYDVKMKEKGDIPEGYSVSREKKERFSLILESASTNQTSMYLCASVGGTGANEQYFGPGTRLTVT.